Below, 14 T cell receptor beta chains from the same sample are listed, as sequenced in a study of blood T cell repertoires in COVID-19. Some clones are missing from TCRdb's copy, which holds only in-frame ones; the method was immunoSEQ multiplex PCR. The repertoire holds fewer than 250,000 clones, 75% to 85% seen once, with 7.4% in the top ten. The sequencing input was peripheral blood. The receptors come from a woman aged 45-65 years with acute or convalescent COVID-19.

The chain joins TRBV28 to TRBJ1-2, with a tentative D call TRBD1 (5 bases). The germline CDR1 and CDR2 sequences are MDHEN and SYDVKM. The CDR3 consists of 16 residues. The V gene lost 6 bases and the J gene lost 1 base, with 18 bases spanning the gap. CDR3 sequence reads: CASSWSGGMFNYGYTF. CDR3 DNA sequence: TGTGCCAGCAGCTGGTCCGGGGGGATGTTTAACTATGGCTACACCTTC.

Remarks on this clone: Sequence at one end of the junction differs from germline and may be a read error. This rearrangement joins TRBV4-1 to TRBJ1-2, with 7 bases matching TRBD1. The CDR3 length is 15 residues. The V gene's germline CDR1 is MGHRA and CDR2 YSYEKL. CDR3 sequence: CASSQVVGTVYGYIF. The CDR3 DNA sequence: TGCGCCAGCAGCCAGGTGGTAGGGACAGTCTATGGCTACATCTTC.

This rearrangement joins TRBV2 to TRBJ2-3; 7 positions match TRBD2. V was clipped by 6 bases and J by 5 bases; unmatched bases: 2. This CDR3 is built from 12 residues. Per germline, CDR1 SNHLY and CDR2 FYNNEI. Written as DNA, the CDR3 is TGTGCCAGCAGGAGGGAGGGAGATACGCAGTATTTT. Translating it yields CASRREGDTQYF. The whole variable domain, filled in from reference TRBV2 and TRBJ2-3, reads EPEVTQTPSHQVTQMGQEVILRCVPISNHLYFYWYRQILGQKVEFLVSFYNNEISEKSEIFDDQFSVERPDGSNFTLKIRSTKLEDSAMYFCASRREGDTQYFGPGTRLTVL.

The gene calls are TRBV5-1 and TRBJ1-3; tentatively, D is TRBD1 (6 bases). The V end lost 0 bases, the J end lost 0 bases, and 10 bases lay between the germline ends. CDR3 length: 16 residues. The germline V gene encodes CDR1 SGHRS and CDR2 YFSETQ. The CDR3 sequence: CASSLGDTLSGNTIYF. The CDR3 nucleotides read TGCGCCAGCAGCTTGGGGGACACCCTCTCTGGAAACACCATATATTTT.

The chain is built from TRBV7-2 and TRBJ1-2, with TRBD1 as a possible D gene (5 bases). Trimming pared 10 bases from V and 4 bases from J, leaving 10 bases between. Germline V lookup: CDR1 SGHTA, CDR2 FQGNSA. This CDR3 comprises 11 residues. The CDR3 loop reads CATGGGYGYTF. CDR3 DNA: TGTGCCACGGGGGGTGGCTATGGCTACACCTTC.

This chain joins TRBV7-2 and TRBJ2-3, with 13 bases identical to TRBD2. The trim removed 5 bases at V and 1 base at J, leaving 3 bases unmatched. CDR3 length: 16 residues. Germline values: CDR1 SGHTA, CDR2 FQGNSA. The CDR3 bases are TGTGCCAGCAGCCCGGGGACTAGCGGGGGCACAGATACGCAGTATTTT. It encodes CASSPGTSGGTDTQYF. Complete variable domain (other parts from reference TRBV7-2 and TRBJ2-3): GAGVSQSPSNKVTEKGKDVELRCDPISGHTALYWYRQSLGQGLEFLIYFQGNSAPDKSGLPSDRFSAERTGGSVSTLTIQRTQQEDSAVYLCASSPGTSGGTDTQYFGPGTRLTVL.

This clone was observed a single time. V is TRBV15 and J is TRBJ2-3, with D perhaps matching TRBD1 (6 bases). Between the trimmed V and J ends, which lost 3 bases and 2 bases, there was a span of 12 bases. The CDR3 has 15 residues. The germline V gene encodes CDR1 LNHNV and CDR2 YYDKDF (reference sequence). The CDR3 coding sequence is TGTGCCACCAGCAGCCGGGACACCTACACAGATACGCAGTATTTT. As protein: CATSSRDTYTDTQYF.

This chain connects TRBV13 to TRBJ2-1; D is undetermined. The CDR3 covers 14 residues. Per the germline V gene, CDR1 is PRHDT and CDR2 is FYEKMQ (reference sequence). Trimming stripped 4 bases from V and 9 bases from J, with 16 bases between. The CDR3 loop reads CASSSSPPSSEQFF. CDR3 bases: TGTGCCAGCAGCTCCTCTCCTCCGTCTAGTGAGCAGTTCTTC.

The V call is TRBV5-4, the J call TRBJ2-2, with 11 bases aligning to TRBD1. Trimming took 4 bases from V and 0 from J; bases not matched to a gene: 5. CDR1 and CDR2 (germline): SGHNT, YYREEE (reference sequence). The CDR3 extends over 17 amino acids. Here the CDR3 DNA reads TGTGCCAGCAGCATCGGGACAGGGGGGGCGAACACCGGGGAGCTGTTTTTT. It codes for CASSIGTGGANTGELFF.

The chain has TRBV14 and TRBJ1-3; 8 bases map to TRBD1. This CDR3 has 15 residues. CDR1 is SGHDN, CDR2 FVKESK, per germline. J gave up 2 bases and V 1 base, and 1 base lay outside the gene matches. The CDR3 DNA is TGTGCCAGCAGCCAAGTCAGGGGGCCTGGAAACACCATATATTTT. It translates to CASSQVRGPGNTIYF.

This sequence joins TRBV27 and TRBJ1-2, with D perhaps matching TRBD1 (6 bases). Germline CDR1 is MNHEY and CDR2 is SMNVEV (reference sequence). The CDR3 totals 14 residues. V was pared by 5 bases and J by 5 bases, with 15 bases between. This chain's CDR3 is CASSPDGQFYGYTF. DNA for the CDR3: TGTGCCAGCAGTCCTGATGGACAGTTTTATGGCTACACCTTC.

This clone was recorded a few times. V and J are TRBV28 and TRBJ1-2; no clear D. The CDR3 runs to 15 residues. V lost 3 bases and J 0 bases, leaving 11 bases between the germline ends. Looked up from germline, CDR1 is MDHEN and CDR2 is SYDVKM. CDR3 in amino acids: CASSLLTVTNYGYTF. In nucleotides, the CDR3 is TGTGCCAGCAGTTTGTTAACAGTCACTAACTATGGCTACACCTTC.

The chain couples TRBV6-5 to TRBJ2-4, with TRBD1 as a possible D gene (5 bases). Germline CDR1 MNHEY, CDR2 SVGAGI. This CDR3 is 14 amino acids long. Between the trimmed V and J ends, which lost 5 bases and 2 bases, there was a span of 10 bases. The CDR3 sequence is CASSPRGPKNIQYF. The CDR3 bases are TGTGCCAGCAGTCCTAGGGGCCCCAAAAACATTCAGTACTTC.

The V gene is TRBV6-1, the J gene TRBJ1-2; tentatively, D is TRBD1 (5 bases). V gave up 2 bases and J gave up 8 bases, with 15 bases separating them. There are 14 residues in the CDR3. Per the germline V gene, CDR1 is MNHNS and CDR2 is SASEGT. CDR3 protein: CASSESGRAAGYTF. DNA of the CDR3: TGTGCCAGCAGTGAAAGTGGCAGGGCTGCCGGCTACACCTTC.